Below, 7 T cell receptor beta chains from the same sample are listed, as sequenced in a study of neurological immune-mediated disorders. Via MiXCR, TCRdb re-called the 5' RACE reads, giving one row per CDR3 protein. The data hold 40,000 to 50,000 distinct CDR3 sequences, with 2.5% observed a single time. What was sequenced was PBMCs. Receptors originate from a young man with multiple sclerosis.

The rearrangement links TRBV20-1 to TRBJ1-5; no clear D gene. CDR1 is DFQATT, CDR2 SNEGSKA, per germline (reference sequence). With 0 bases removed from V and 0 bases from J, the gap between germline ends came to 9 bases. This CDR3 has 15 amino acids. CDR3 sequence reads: CSAREQLNSNQPQHF. CDR3 nucleotide sequence: TGCAGTGCTAGAGAACAGTTAAATAGCAATCAGCCCCAGCATTTT.

This clonotype appeared many times. The CDR3 spells CASILAGTNTIYF. The CDR3 region has the DNA TGTGCCAGCATTCTTGCTGGGACAAACACCATATATTTT. The chain has TRBV12-3 or TRBV12-4 and TRBJ1-3, with D possibly being TRBD1 (5 bases). The CDR3 sequence is 13 residues long. Trimming took 7 bases from V and 6 from J, leaving 13 bases between them.

This clonotype was seen at least ten times. The J gene is TRBJ2-7, the V gene TRBV27, with 10 bases aligning to TRBD1. The junction had 10 bases not matched to a gene; V was cut back by 6 bases and J by 2 bases. The CDR3 has 16 amino acids. Germline CDR1 and CDR2: MNHEY and SMNVEV (reference sequence). This chain's CDR3 is CASSELPGQGTYEQYF. Written as DNA, the CDR3 is TGTGCCAGCAGCGAACTCCCGGGACAGGGGACCTACGAGCAGTACTTC.

There are many counts of this clonotype. This chain links TRBV5-1 with TRBJ1-2; D may be TRBD1 (5 bases). Germline V gene sequence: CDR1 SGHRS, CDR2 YFSETQ. This CDR3 has 19 residues. The ends were cut back, 4 bases at V and 0 bases at J, with 25 bases in the middle. The CDR3 coding sequence is TGCGCCAGCAGCCCCGGATTGGGGTCATCAGGGAGTTCTAACTATGGCTACACCTTC. Amino acid sequence: CASSPGLGSSGSSNYGYTF. Together with reference TRBV5-1 and TRBJ1-2, the CDR3 gives the full variable domain: KAGVTQTPRYLIKTRGQQVTLSCSPISGHRSVSWYQQTPGQGLQFLFEYFSETQRNKGNFPGRFSGRQFSNSRSEMNVSTLELGDSALYLCASSPGLGSSGSSNYGYTFGSGTRLTVV.

The sample holds many counts of this clonotype. The chain uses TRBV20-1 and TRBJ1-2; D remains unclear. CDR3 length equals 15 residues. Trimming took 0 bases from V and 0 from J, leaving 11 bases between them. Germline-derived CDR1 and CDR2 are DFQATT and SNEGSKA (reference sequence). The CDR3 nucleotides read TGCAGTGCTAGAGAATTACAGATAGCTAACTATGGCTACACCTTC. The encoded protein is CSARELQIANYGYTF.

This clonotype was counted between two and nine times. Written as DNA, the CDR3 is TGTGCCAGCAGTTACTCCAAGGGTACTACGAACAATGAGCAGTTCTTC. This sequence encodes CASSYSKGTTNNEQFF. V gene TRBV6-2 or TRBV6-3 combines with J gene TRBJ2-1; D is unclear. CDR3 length equals 16 residues. Looked up from germline, CDR1 is MNHEY and CDR2 is SVGEGT. Trimming took off 0 bases at V and 5 bases at J, with 14 bases between the two ends.

This clonotype was detected many times. CDR3 coding DNA: TGCAGTGCTAGAGATTCTGCCGCTCTAGTTGGCTACGAGCAGTACTTC. This gives the protein CSARDSAALVGYEQYF. The chain couples TRBV20-1 to TRBJ2-7; D gene ambiguous. The CDR3 is made up of 16 amino acids. The V end lost 0 bases, the J end lost 3 bases, and 18 bases lay between the germline ends. Germline lookup yields CDR1 DFQATT and CDR2 SNEGSKA (reference sequence).